Listed below are T cell receptor beta chains from one sample, sequenced in a study of T cell responses to AZD1222 COVID-19 vaccine. Measured with immunoSEQ multiplex PCR; TCRdb has only the in-frame clones, and not every one. The sample yields about 170,000 clones, around 85% seen once. Sequenced here: peripheral blood, sampled 28 days after the second AZD1222 dose. Receptor source: an adult who received the AZD1222 COVID-19 vaccine. Both conserved end residues are part of each CDR3. The order of the fields is clone size, V gene, D gene, J gene, CDR3 DNA, CDR3 protein. The D gene is left open where the match is weak. Clone size, where shown, is once, few, many, or a class for clones that have expanded.

once	TRBV6-5	NA	TRBJ1-2	TGTGCCAGCAGCTACGGGGACTATGGCTACACCTTC	CASSYGDYGYTF
NA	TRBV7-2	NA	TRBJ2-5	TGTGCCAGCAGCCCGCCCCCTAGCACCGGGGAGACCCAGTACTTC	CASSPPPSTGETQYF
NA	TRBV5-6	TRBD1	TRBJ1-1	TGTGCCAGCAGCTTGCAGAACAGGGGGGAAGCTTTCTTT	CASSLQNRGEAFF
once	TRBV4-2	NA	TRBJ2-3	TGTGCCAGCAGCCCCCCGGGGGCTAGCACAGATACGCAGTATTTT	CASSPPGASTDTQYF
few	TRBV6-6	TRBD1	TRBJ2-7	TGTGCCAGCAGTTACGCTGGACAGGGTAACGAGCAGTACTTC	CASSYAGQGNEQYF
NA	TRBV2	NA	TRBJ1-1	TGTGCCAGCATAGTCAGAGACTTAATGAACACTGAAGCTTTCTTT	CASIVRDLMNTEAFF
once	TRBV6-5	NA	TRBJ1-1	TGTGCCAGCAGTCTCCAGGGGAACACTGAAGCTTTCTTT	CASSLQGNTEAFF
NA	TRBV2	NA	TRBJ1-1	TGTGCCAGCAGGGACGGGGCGCGGGTTTGGAACACTGAAGCTTTCTTT	CASRDGARVWNTEAFF
NA	TRBV27	NA	TRBJ1-6	TGTGCCAGCAGTTTATTTGGGAGTAATTCACCCCTCCACTTT	CASSLFGSNSPLHF
NA	TRBV3-1/TRBV3-2	NA	TRBJ1-5	TGTGCCAGCAGCCCGACACTAAATCAGCCCCAGCATTTT	CASSPTLNQPQHF
NA	TRBV6-5	NA	TRBJ1-3	TGTGCCAGCAGTCCCCTGGGTGGAAACACCATATATTTT	CASSPLGGNTIYF
NA	TRBV29-1	NA	TRBJ2-7	TGCAGCGCCGCCCCAGGGTCGGTCTCCTACGAGCAGTACTTC	CSAAPGSVSYEQYF
NA	TRBV19	NA	TRBJ2-1	TGTGCCAGTAGCCCGACCGGAGGAGGGCGTGAGCAGTTCTTC	CASSPTGGGREQFF
NA	TRBV5-1	TRBD1	TRBJ1-1	TGCGCCAGCAGCTCCCTCGGACAGGCGGGAACTGAAGCTTTCTTT	CASSSLGQAGTEAFF
NA	TRBV6-2/TRBV6-3	NA	TRBJ1-2	TGTGCCAGCAGTTATACCATCGGGGTCTATGGCTACACCTTC	CASSYTIGVYGYTF
once	TRBV5-6	NA	TRBJ2-7	TGTGCCAGCAGCCAGTCCGGACCAGGCGAGCAGTACTTC	CASSQSGPGEQYF
once	TRBV5-1	NA	TRBJ1-2	TGCGCCAGCAGCTTGGCGGGGGCGGATGGCTACACCTTC	CASSLAGADGYTF
once	TRBV29-1	NA	TRBJ1-5	TGCAGCGGCCGCGGGGAGCCCCAGCATTTT	CSGRGEPQHF
NA	TRBV19	NA	TRBJ1-4	TGTGCCACACGGGGGGACCCCGCTAATGAAAAACTGTTTTTT	CATRGDPANEKLFF
NA	TRBV5-4	NA	TRBJ1-6	TGTGCCAGCAGCTCCTCAGGGAATTCACCCCTCCACTTT	CASSSSGNSPLHF
NA	TRBV11-2	TRBD2	TRBJ2-3	TGTGCCAGCAGCTTAAGGTGGCTAGCGGGGGCCCAGGGTACGCAGTATTTT	CASSLRWLAGAQGTQYF
NA	TRBV10-3	NA	TRBJ1-2	TGTGCCATCAGTCAAGACAGTAACTATGGCTACACCTTC	CAISQDSNYGYTF
NA	TRBV4-1	NA	TRBJ1-2	TGCGCCAGCAGCCAGAGTCACAGGGATGGGAGCTATGGCTACACCTTC	CASSQSHRDGSYGYTF
NA	TRBV5-4	TRBD1	TRBJ1-1	TGTGCCAGCAGCCAGGACAGGGTGAACACTGAAGCTTTCTTT	CASSQDRVNTEAFF
NA	TRBV19	NA	TRBJ2-7	TGTGCCAGTAGTCCCCGGGACCCCTCGTACGAGCAGTACTTC	CASSPRDPSYEQYF
NA	TRBV12-3/TRBV12-4	NA	TRBJ1-1	TGTGCCAGCGGACCGCTTGGGAACACTGAAGCTTTCTTT	CASGPLGNTEAFF
NA	TRBV27	NA	TRBJ1-5	TGTGCCAGCAGTTTAGCCACAGCAGATCAGCCCCAGCATTTT	CASSLATADQPQHF
NA	TRBV15	NA	TRBJ1-2	TGTGCCACCGAAGGGGACAAGGACTATGGCTACACCTTC	CATEGDKDYGYTF
NA	TRBV11-2	NA	TRBJ1-1	TGTGCCAGCAGCTTAGATAGGGCCGGGGGCGCCAGCTTGAACACTGAAGCTTTCTTT	CASSLDRAGGASLNTEAFF
NA	TRBV7-2	TRBD1	TRBJ2-7	TGTGCCAGCAGCTTGATACCCGGGACAGCTATTTACGAGCAGTACTTC	CASSLIPGTAIYEQYF
NA	TRBV7-2	NA	TRBJ1-2	TGTGCCAGCAGCCGCCGCTATGGCTACACCTTC	CASSRRYGYTF
NA	TRBV2	TRBD1	TRBJ1-1	TGTGCCAGCAGAGGACCACAGGGGGGCACTGAAGCTTTCTTT	CASRGPQGGTEAFF
NA	TRBV9	NA	TRBJ1-2	TGTGCCAGCAGCGTAGACACCTGGGACTATGGCTACACCTTC	CASSVDTWDYGYTF
NA	TRBV6-4	NA	TRBJ2-3	TGTGCCAGCAGCAAGACACTCTACACAGATACGCAGTATTTT	CASSKTLYTDTQYF
NA	TRBV5-1	TRBD1	TRBJ1-6	TGCGCCAGCAGCGCAGGGGGCAATTCACCCCTCCACTTT	CASSAGGNSPLHF
NA	TRBV19	TRBD1	TRBJ1-4	TGTGCCAGTAGGCGTAACAGGGGAATTGGTGCAACTAATGAAAAACTGTTTTTT	CASRRNRGIGATNEKLFF
NA	TRBV19	TRBD1	TRBJ2-5	TGTGCCAGTAGTGCCCACAGGGGGAGTGGGGAAGAGACCCAGTACTTC	CASSAHRGSGEETQYF
NA	TRBV18	TRBD1	TRBJ1-5	TGTGCCAGCTCCACAGGGGGAGGTCAGCCCCAGCATTTT	CASSTGGGQPQHF
NA	TRBV19	NA	TRBJ1-2	TGTGCCAGTTCGTCCGGGGCTGGCTATGGCTACACCTTC	CASSSGAGYGYTF
NA	TRBV18	NA	TRBJ1-6	TGTGCCAGCTCACCAAGAGCTCCCGGGGATTCACCCCTCCACTTT	CASSPRAPGDSPLHF
NA	TRBV14	NA	TRBJ2-5	TGTGCCAGCAGCCATGGAGGATTTGCGGGGGCCCAAGAGACCCAGTACTTC	CASSHGGFAGAQETQYF
NA	TRBV6-5	NA	TRBJ1-2	TGTGCCAGCAGTTTTCAGGGAGGGGGCTATGGCTACACCTTC	CASSFQGGGYGYTF
NA	TRBV5-6	NA	TRBJ2-7	TGTGCCAGCAGCTTAGAGGACATTTCCTCCTACGAGCAGTACTTC	CASSLEDISSYEQYF
NA	TRBV7-9	NA	TRBJ1-5	TGTGCCAGCAGCTCCCAGCGGGAGCCCCAGCATTTT	CASSSQREPQHF
NA	TRBV2	NA	TRBJ1-5	TGTGCCAGCAGTGAAAGACAGGCCAATCAGCCCCAGCATTTT	CASSERQANQPQHF
NA	TRBV12-3/TRBV12-4	NA	TRBJ1-1	TGTGCCAGCAGTCAACCAGGGGTAGCAGCTTTCTTT	CASSQPGVAAFF